The next 19 T cell receptor beta chains were all read from a single sample in a study of type 1 and type 2 diabetes patients. The PCR template was genomic DNA. Amplification of the beta chain CDR3 used 30 forward and 13 reverse multiplex primers. TCRdb reprocessed the multiplex PCR reads with MiXCR, giving one entry per CDR3 protein. The data contain about 290,000 distinct CDR3 sequences, approximately 50% of them singletons. Sequenced material: peripheral blood mononuclear cells (PBMCs). These receptors originate from a man aged 18 to 30 with type 2 diabetes.

With regard to this clonotype: The conserved final phenylalanine or tryptophan is absent from the CDR3, which likely points to a read error. The limits of the CDR3 on the DNA are not certain, so only TCRdb's listed CDR3 is given. This chain joins TRBV2 and TRBJ1-6. The CDR3 has 8 residues if both end residues are counted. Germline CDR1 reads SNHLY; CDR2 reads FYNNEI. Here the CDR3 reads CASSEVSS.

This clonotype was counted between two and nine times. V gene TRBV13 combines with J gene TRBJ2-2; 10 bases agree with TRBD2. With 7 bases clipped from V and 2 bases from J, the junction kept 7 bases outside the gene matches. Germline V gives CDR1 PRHDT, CDR2 FYEKMQ (reference sequence). The CDR3 length is 16 residues. The CDR3 DNA follows: TGTGCCAGCACGTGGCTAGCGGGAGTCAACACCGGGGAGCTGTTTTTT. This gives the protein CASTWLAGVNTGELFF. The variable domain in full, completed from reference TRBV13 and TRBJ2-2, reads AAGVIQSPRHLIKEKRETATLKCYPIPRHDTVYWYQQGPGQDPQFLISFYEKMQSDKGSIPDRFSAQQFSDYHSELNMSSLELGDSALYFCASTWLAGVNTGELFFGEGSRLTVL.

The chain uses TRBV19 and TRBJ2-5, with D possibly TRBD2 on 7 matching bases. Germline-derived CDR1 and CDR2 are LNHDA and SQIVND (reference sequence). CDR3 length: 15 amino acids. Trimming cost V 4 bases and J 5 bases, with 17 bases left between them. CDR3 loop: CASSTSGGAEETQYF. The CDR3 bases are TGTGCCAGTAGTACGTCTGGGGGGGCTGAGGAGACCCAGTACTTC.

The CDR3 loop reads CASSRTGGDVNEQFF. CDR3 DNA: TGTGCCAGCAGCCGAACAGGGGGGGACGTCAATGAGCAGTTCTTC. This chain links TRBV13 with TRBJ2-1; a weak D match, TRBD1 (8 bases). CDR1 is PRHDT and CDR2 is FYEKMQ in the germline V gene (reference sequence). The CDR3 spans 15 residues. Trimming stripped 5 bases from V and 6 bases from J, with 17 bases between.

The chain uses TRBV29-1 and TRBJ1-1; TRBD1 is a possible D gene (5 bases). This CDR3 is built from 13 residues. Looked up from germline, CDR1 is SQVTM and CDR2 is ANQGSEA. The V end was cut by 6 bases, the J end by 0 bases, with 11 bases between. Here the CDR3 DNA reads TGCAGCGTCAAACAGGTTTTGAACACTGAAGCTTTCTTT. Translating gives CSVKQVLNTEAFF. The full variable domain, completed using reference TRBV29-1 and TRBJ1-1, is SAVISQKPSRDICQRGTSLTIQCQVDSQVTMMFWYRQQPGQSLTLIATANQGSEATYESGFVIDKFPISRPNLTFSTLTVSNMSPEDSSIYLCSVKQVLNTEAFFGQGTRLTVV.

This rearrangement joins TRBV6-4 to TRBJ2-3; D gene ambiguous. The V gene lost 8 bases and the J gene lost 1 base, with 13 bases spanning the gap. Per germline, CDR1 MRHNA and CDR2 SNTAGT. The CDR3 runs 14 residues. The CDR3, as DNA: TGTGCCAGCTCGGTATGGTCCGGCACAGATACGCAGTATTTT. Protein sequence: CASSVWSGTDTQYF.

The V and J genes are TRBV25-1 and TRBJ2-7, with 9 bases that match TRBD1. CDR1 MGHDK and CDR2 SYGVNS come from the germline V gene. With V trimmed by 11 bases and J by 6 bases, 11 bases remained unmatched. The CDR3 runs to 13 residues. In DNA, the CDR3 is TGTGCCGTCCAACGGACAGGGGCGGTCGAGCAGTACTTC. Translating gives CAVQRTGAVEQYF.

The rearrangement joins TRBV2 to TRBJ1-4, with D perhaps matching TRBD1 (5 bases). Trimming took 6 bases from V and 10 from J, leaving 15 bases between them. Germline loops: CDR1 SNHLY, CDR2 FYNNEI. The CDR3 has 13 amino acids. CDR3 sequence (DNA): TGTGCCAGCAGGGAGGCAGGGCGGCGAAAACTGTTTTTT. This translates into CASREAGRRKLFF.

This chain joins TRBV7-3 and TRBJ2-1; a weak D match, TRBD1 (5 bases). Germline V lookup: CDR1 SGHTA, CDR2 FQGTGA. There are 14 residues in the CDR3. Trimming took 1 base from V and 4 from J, leaving 8 bases between them. The CDR3: CASSLNSGYNEQFF. The CDR3 DNA is TGTGCCAGCAGCTTAAATTCAGGGTACAATGAGCAGTTCTTC. Full variable domain (rest looked up from reference TRBV7-3 and TRBJ2-1): GAGVSQTPSNKVTEKGKYVELRCDPISGHTALYWYRQSLGQGPEFLIYFQGTGAADDSGLPNDRFFAVRPEGSVSTLKIQRTERGDSAVYLCASSLNSGYNEQFFGPGTRLTVL.

Comments on this clonotype: The conserved phenylalanine or tryptophan normally closing the CDR3 is absent here, so this likely arose from a read error. V gene TRBV2 combines with J gene TRBJ1-1; D may be TRBD1 (5 bases). There are 16 residues in the CDR3. The germline gives CDR1 SNHLY, CDR2 FYNNEI. Between the trimmed V and J ends, which lost 11 bases and 0 bases, there was a span of 22 bases. The CDR3 DNA is TGTGCCGGGCTAACGAGGGGACTTAGAGTGAACACTGAAGCTTTCCTT. Protein sequence: CAGLTRGLRVNTEAFL.

The table lists this clonotype with many counts. The chain is built from TRBV7-2 and TRBJ2-7; D ambiguous. The CDR3 runs 12 residues. Germline-derived CDR1 and CDR2 are SGHTA and FQGNSA. The ends were cut back, 1 base at V and 4 bases at J, with 5 bases in the middle. CDR3 amino acids: CASSLVGYEQYF. In nucleotides, the CDR3 is TGTGCCAGCAGCTTAGTAGGGTACGAGCAGTACTTC.

CDR3 sequence reads: CASSIRRQYGYTF. CDR3 bases: TGTGCCAGTAGTATACGGCGACAGTATGGCTACACCTTC. The J gene is TRBJ1-2, the V gene TRBV19, with D maybe TRBD1 (5 bases). Trimming took off 2 bases at V and 5 bases at J, with 9 bases between the two ends. The germline V gene encodes CDR1 LNHDA and CDR2 SQIVND (reference sequence). This CDR3 has 13 residues.

The rearrangement uses TRBV4-1 and TRBJ1-6; D unclear. CDR1 and CDR2 (germline): MGHRA, YSYEKL. The CDR3 has 12 residues. Trimming left V 0 bases short and J 12 bases short, with 6 bases between. DNA of the CDR3: TGCGCCAGCAGCCAAGACGGGGAACCCCTCCACTTT. The encoded protein is CASSQDGEPLHF.

This rearrangement joins TRBV6-1 to TRBJ2-3; 7 nucleotides align to TRBD1. The CDR3 has 16 residues. V lost 4 bases, J lost 0 bases, and 7 bases stayed unmatched. Germline CDR1 MNHNS, CDR2 SASEGT. CDR3 sequence reads: CASSAGTDPSTDTQYF. The CDR3 nucleotides read TGTGCCAGCAGTGCCGGGACAGACCCTAGCACAGATACGCAGTATTTT.

The sample holds a few counts of this clonotype. This chain links TRBV7-2 with TRBJ2-7; possible D gene TRBD2, 6 bases. Germline CDR1 reads SGHTA; CDR2 reads FQGNSA. V was clipped by 1 base and J by 7 bases, with 11 bases between them. The CDR3 contains 13 residues. The DNA for the CDR3 is TGTGCCAGCAGCTTAGGGGTAGGGAGGGAGCAGTACTTC. Residues: CASSLGVGREQYF.

In this sample, this clonotype turned up a few times. The V gene is TRBV2, the J gene TRBJ1-1; D might be TRBD1 (5 bases). Deletions cut 8 bases from V and 7 bases from J, with 17 bases between. This CDR3 spans 13 amino acids. CDR1 SNHLY and CDR2 FYNNEI come from the germline V gene. CDR3 sequence: CASLYDRKFEAFF. The CDR3, as DNA: TGTGCCAGCCTGTACGACAGAAAATTTGAAGCTTTCTTT.

This clonotype was recorded a few times. The chain joins TRBV2 to TRBJ2-7; D may be TRBD1 (5 bases). Deletions cut 8 bases from V and 0 bases from J, with 14 bases between. The CDR3 has 14 amino acids. Germline-derived CDR1 and CDR2 are SNHLY and FYNNEI. The CDR3 loop is CASDTWTPSYEQYF. Written as DNA, the CDR3 is TGTGCCAGCGACACGTGGACACCCTCCTACGAGCAGTACTTC.

The chain links TRBV28 to TRBJ1-2; tentative D call: TRBD1 (5 bases). The CDR3 runs to 13 residues. The germline V gene encodes CDR1 MDHEN and CDR2 SYDVKM. Deletions cut 8 bases from V and 5 bases from J, with 15 bases between. The CDR3 protein is CASVGAAEYGYTF. The CDR3 region has the DNA TGTGCCAGCGTAGGGGCGGCAGAATATGGCTACACCTTC.

The chain is built from TRBV6-5 and TRBJ1-2, with D perhaps matching TRBD1 (5 bases). Germline values: CDR1 MNHEY, CDR2 SVGAGI. V was cut by 2 bases and J by 8 bases, with 12 bases left in between. The CDR3 length is 13 residues. The CDR3 DNA sequence: TGTGCCAGCAGTTACGAGCTAGGGGACGGCTACACCTTC. Translation: CASSYELGDGYTF.